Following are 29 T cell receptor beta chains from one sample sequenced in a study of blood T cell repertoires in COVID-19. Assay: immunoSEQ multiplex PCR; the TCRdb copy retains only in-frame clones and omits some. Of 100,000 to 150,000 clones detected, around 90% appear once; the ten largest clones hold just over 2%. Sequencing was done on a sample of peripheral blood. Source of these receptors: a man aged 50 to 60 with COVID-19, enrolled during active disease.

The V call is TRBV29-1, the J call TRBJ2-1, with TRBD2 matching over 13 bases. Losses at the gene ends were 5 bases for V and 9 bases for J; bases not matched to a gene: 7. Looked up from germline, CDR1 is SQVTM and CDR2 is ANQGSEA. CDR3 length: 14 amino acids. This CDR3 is CSVRLAGGPGEQFF. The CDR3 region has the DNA TGCAGCGTTCGACTAGCGGGAGGTCCAGGTGAGCAGTTCTTC.

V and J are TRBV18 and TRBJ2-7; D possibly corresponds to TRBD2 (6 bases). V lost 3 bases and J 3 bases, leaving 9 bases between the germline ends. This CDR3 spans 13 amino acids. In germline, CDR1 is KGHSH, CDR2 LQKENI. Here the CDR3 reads CASSPSGGYEQYF. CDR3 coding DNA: TGTGCCAGCTCACCTTCCGGGGGCTACGAGCAGTACTTC.

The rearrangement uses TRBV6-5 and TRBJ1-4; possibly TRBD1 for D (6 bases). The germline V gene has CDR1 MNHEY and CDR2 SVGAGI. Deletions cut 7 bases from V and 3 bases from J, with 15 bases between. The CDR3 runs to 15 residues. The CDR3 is CASTLRGHPNEKLFF. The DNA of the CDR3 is TGTGCCAGCACCCTTCGGGGACATCCTAATGAAAAACTGTTTTTT.

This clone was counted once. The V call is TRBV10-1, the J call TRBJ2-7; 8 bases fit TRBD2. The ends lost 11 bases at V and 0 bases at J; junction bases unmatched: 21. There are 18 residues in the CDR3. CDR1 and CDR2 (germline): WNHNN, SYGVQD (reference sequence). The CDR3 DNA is TGCGCCCCCCGAGGTAGGCCTAGCGGGTCCACCCTCTCCTACGAGCAGTACTTC. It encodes CAPRGRPSGSTLSYEQYF.

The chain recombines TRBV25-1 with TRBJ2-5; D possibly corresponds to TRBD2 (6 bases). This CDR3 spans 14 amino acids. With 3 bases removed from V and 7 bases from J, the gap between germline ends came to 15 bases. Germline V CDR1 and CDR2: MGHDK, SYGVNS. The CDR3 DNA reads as TGTGCCAGCAGTGACCCGGGAGATTCGAGGACCCAGTACTTC. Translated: CASSDPGDSRTQYF.

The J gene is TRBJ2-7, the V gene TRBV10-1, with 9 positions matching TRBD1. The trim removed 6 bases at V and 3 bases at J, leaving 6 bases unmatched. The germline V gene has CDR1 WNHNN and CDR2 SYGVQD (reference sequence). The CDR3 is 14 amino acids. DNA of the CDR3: TGCGCCAGCAGACCCGGGACAGGGTTCTACGAGCAGTACTTC. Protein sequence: CASRPGTGFYEQYF.

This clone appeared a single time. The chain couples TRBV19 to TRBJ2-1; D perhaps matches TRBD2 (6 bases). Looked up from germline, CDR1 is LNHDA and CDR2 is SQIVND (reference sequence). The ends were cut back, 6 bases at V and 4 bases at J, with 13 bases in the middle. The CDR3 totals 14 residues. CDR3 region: CASSGVGGYNEQFF. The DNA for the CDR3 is TGTGCCAGTAGCGGTGTCGGGGGATACAATGAGCAGTTCTTC.

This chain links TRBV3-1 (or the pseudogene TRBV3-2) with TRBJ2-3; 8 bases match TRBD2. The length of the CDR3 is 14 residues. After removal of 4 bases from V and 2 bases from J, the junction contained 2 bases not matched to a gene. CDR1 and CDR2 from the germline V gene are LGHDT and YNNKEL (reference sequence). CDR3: CASSRAGATDTQYF. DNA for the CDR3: TGTGCCAGCAGCCGAGCGGGAGCCACAGATACGCAGTATTTT.

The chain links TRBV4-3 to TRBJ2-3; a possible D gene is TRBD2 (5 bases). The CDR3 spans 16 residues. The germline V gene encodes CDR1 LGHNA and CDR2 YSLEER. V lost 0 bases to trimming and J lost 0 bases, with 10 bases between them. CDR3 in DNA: TGCGCCAGCAGCCAAGAGCCTAGCAGCAGCACAGATACGCAGTATTTT. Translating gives CASSQEPSSSTDTQYF.

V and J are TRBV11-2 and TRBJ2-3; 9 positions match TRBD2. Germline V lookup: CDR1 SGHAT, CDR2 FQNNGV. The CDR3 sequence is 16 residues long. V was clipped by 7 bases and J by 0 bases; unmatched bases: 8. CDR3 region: CASTHSGSGSTDTQYF. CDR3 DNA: TGTGCCAGCACCCATAGCGGGAGTGGGAGCACAGATACGCAGTATTTT.

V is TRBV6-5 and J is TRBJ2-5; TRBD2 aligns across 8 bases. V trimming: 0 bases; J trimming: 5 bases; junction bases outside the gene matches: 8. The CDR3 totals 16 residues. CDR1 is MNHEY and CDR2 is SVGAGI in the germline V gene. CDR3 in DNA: TGTGCCAGCAGTTACTCGTTTTCGACGGGAGGGGAGACCCAGTACTTC. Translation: CASSYSFSTGGETQYF.

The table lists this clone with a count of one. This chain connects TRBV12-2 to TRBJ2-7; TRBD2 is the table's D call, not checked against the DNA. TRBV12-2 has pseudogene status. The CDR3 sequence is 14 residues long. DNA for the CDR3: TGTGCAAGTCGCTTGAGGCGGATCTCCTACGAGCAGTACGTC. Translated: CASRLRRISYEQYV.

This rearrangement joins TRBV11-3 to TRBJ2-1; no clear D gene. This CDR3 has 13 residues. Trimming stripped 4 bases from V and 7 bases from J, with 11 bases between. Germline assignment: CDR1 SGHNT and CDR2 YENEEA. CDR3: CASSSGSGNEQFF. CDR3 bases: TGTGCCAGCAGCTCAGGTAGTGGGAATGAGCAGTTCTTC.

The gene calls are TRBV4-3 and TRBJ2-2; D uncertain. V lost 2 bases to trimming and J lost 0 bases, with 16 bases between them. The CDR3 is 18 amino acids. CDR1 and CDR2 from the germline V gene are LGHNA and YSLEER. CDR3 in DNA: TGCGCCAGCAGCCAAAAAGCCCGATCTTCCGCGAACACCGGGGAGCTGTTTTTT. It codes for CASSQKARSSANTGELFF.

The CDR3 is CASSPQPGSNTEAFF. The CDR3, as DNA: TGCGCCAGCAGCCCCCAACCCGGGAGTAACACTGAAGCTTTCTTT. The chain couples TRBV4-1 to TRBJ1-1; D remains ambiguous. V dropped 4 bases and J dropped 2 bases, with 14 bases sitting between them. Germline values: CDR1 MGHRA, CDR2 YSYEKL. This CDR3 contains 15 residues.

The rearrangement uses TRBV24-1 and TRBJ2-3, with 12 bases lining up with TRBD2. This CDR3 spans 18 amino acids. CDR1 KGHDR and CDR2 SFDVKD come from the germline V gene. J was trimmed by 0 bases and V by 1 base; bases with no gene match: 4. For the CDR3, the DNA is TGTGCCACCAGTGATTTTGGGACTAGCGGGTCAAGCACAGATACGCAGTATTTT. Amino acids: CATSDFGTSGSSTDTQYF.

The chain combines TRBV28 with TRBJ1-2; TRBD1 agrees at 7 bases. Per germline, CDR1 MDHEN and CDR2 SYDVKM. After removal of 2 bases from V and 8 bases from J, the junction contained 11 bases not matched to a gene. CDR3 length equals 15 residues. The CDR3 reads CASSLGARQGDGYTF. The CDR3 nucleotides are TGTGCCAGCAGTTTAGGGGCCCGACAGGGTGACGGCTACACCTTC.

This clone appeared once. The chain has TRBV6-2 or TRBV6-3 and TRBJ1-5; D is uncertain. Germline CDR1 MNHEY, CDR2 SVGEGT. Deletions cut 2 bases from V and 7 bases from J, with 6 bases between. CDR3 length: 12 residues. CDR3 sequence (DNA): TGTGCCAGCAGTTACGACGGGCAGCCCCAGCATTTT. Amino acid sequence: CASSYDGQPQHF.

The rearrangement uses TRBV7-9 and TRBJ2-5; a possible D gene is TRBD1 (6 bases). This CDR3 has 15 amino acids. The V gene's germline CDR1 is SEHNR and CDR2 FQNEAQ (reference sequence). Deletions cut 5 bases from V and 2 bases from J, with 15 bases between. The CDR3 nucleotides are TGTGCCAGCAGCCCACAGGACAGACGGCAAGAGACCCAGTACTTC. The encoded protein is CASSPQDRRQETQYF.

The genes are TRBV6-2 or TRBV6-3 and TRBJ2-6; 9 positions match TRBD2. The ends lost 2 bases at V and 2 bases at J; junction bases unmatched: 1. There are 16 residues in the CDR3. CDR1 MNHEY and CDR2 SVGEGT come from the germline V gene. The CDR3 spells CASSYAGGTGANVLTF. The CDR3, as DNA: TGTGCCAGCAGTTACGCGGGAGGGACTGGGGCCAACGTCCTGACTTTC.

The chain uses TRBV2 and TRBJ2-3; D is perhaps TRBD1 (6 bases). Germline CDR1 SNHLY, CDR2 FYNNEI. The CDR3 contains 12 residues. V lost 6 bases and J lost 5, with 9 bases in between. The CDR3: CASSRTEDTQYF. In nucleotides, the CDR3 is TGTGCCAGCAGCCGGACAGAAGATACGCAGTATTTT.

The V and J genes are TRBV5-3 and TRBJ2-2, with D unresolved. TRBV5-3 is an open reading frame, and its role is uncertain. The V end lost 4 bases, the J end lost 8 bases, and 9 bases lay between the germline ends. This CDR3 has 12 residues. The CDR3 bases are TGTGCCAGAAGCCTTCTGAGTGGGGAGCTGTTTTTT. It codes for CARSLLSGELFF.

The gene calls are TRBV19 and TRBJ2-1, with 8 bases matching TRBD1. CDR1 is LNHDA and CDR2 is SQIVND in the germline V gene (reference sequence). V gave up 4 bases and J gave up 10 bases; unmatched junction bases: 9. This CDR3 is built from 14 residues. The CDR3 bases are TGTGCCAGTAGTACCTCCCGTCAGGGGGCCGAGCAGTTCTTC. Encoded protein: CASSTSRQGAEQFF. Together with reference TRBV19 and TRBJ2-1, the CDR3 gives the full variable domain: DGGITQSPKYLFRKEGQNVTLSCEQNLNHDAMYWYRQDPGQGLRLIYYSQIVNDFQKGDIAEGYSVSREKKESFPLTVTSAQKNPTAFYLCASSTSRQGAEQFFGPGTRLTVL.

The CDR3 sequence is CASSLGTGERGYTF. The CDR3 coding sequence is TGCGCCAGCAGCTTGGGTACAGGGGAACGTGGCTACACCTTC. The chain couples TRBV5-1 to TRBJ1-2; 7 bases are a match to TRBD1. V lost 0 bases to trimming and J lost 7 bases; unmatched junction nucleotides: 6. CDR3 length: 14 amino acids. Germline V gene data show CDR1 as SGHRS and CDR2 as YFSETQ.

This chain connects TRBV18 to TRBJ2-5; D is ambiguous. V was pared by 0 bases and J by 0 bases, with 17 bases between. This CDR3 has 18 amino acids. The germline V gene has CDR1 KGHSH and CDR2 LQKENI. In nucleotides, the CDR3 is TGTGCCAGCTCACCACCGGGTCAGGATTATTGGTACCAAGAGACCCAGTACTTC. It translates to CASSPPGQDYWYQETQYF.

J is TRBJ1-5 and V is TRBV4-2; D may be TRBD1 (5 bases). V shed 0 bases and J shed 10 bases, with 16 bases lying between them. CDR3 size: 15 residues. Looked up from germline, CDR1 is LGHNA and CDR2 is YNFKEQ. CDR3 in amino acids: CASSQDRGSGQPQHF. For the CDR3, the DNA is TGTGCCAGCAGCCAAGATAGGGGATCGGGCCAACCCCAGCATTTT.

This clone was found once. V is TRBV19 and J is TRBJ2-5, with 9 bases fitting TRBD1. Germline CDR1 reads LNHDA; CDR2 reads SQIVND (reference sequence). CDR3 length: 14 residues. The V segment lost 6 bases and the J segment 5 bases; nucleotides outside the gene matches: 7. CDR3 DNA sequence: TGTGCCAGTAGGGTCGACAGGGGGAGGGAGACCCAGTACTTC. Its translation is CASRVDRGRETQYF.

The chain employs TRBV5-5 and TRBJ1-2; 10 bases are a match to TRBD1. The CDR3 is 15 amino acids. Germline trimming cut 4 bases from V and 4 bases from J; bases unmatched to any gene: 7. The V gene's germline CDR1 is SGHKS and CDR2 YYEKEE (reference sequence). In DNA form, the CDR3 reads TGTGCCAGCAGCCCCGGGACAGGGGCGAGCTATGGCTACACCTTC. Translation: CASSPGTGASYGYTF. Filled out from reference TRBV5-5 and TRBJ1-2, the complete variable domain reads DAGVTQSPTHLIKTRGQQVTLRCSPISGHKSVSWYQQVLGQGPQFIFQYYEKEERGRGNFPDRFSARQFPNYSSELNVNALLLGDSALYLCASSPGTGASYGYTFGSGTRLTVV.

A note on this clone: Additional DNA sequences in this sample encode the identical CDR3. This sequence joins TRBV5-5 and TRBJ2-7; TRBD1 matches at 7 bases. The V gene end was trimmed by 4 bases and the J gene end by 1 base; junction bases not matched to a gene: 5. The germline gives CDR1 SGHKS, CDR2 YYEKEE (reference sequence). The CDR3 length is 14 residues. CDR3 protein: CASSRDSLSYEQYV. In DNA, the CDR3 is TGTGCCAGCAGCCGGGACAGTCTTTCCTACGAGCAGTACGTC.